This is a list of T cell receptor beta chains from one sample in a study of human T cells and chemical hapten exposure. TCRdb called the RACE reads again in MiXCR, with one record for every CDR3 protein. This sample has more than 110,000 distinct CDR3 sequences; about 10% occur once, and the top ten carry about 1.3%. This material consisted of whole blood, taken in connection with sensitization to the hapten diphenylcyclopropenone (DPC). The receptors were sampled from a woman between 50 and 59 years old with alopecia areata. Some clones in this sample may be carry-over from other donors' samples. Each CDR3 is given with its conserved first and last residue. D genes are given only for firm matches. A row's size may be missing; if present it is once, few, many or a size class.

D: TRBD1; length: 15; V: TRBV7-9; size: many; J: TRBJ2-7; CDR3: CASSSGQVSAYEQYF; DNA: TGTGCCAGCAGCTCCGGACAGGTTTCGGCCTACGAGCAGTACTTC
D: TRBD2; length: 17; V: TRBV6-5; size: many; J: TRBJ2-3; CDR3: CASSYGGAGGPTDTQYF; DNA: TGTGCCAGCAGTTACGGGGGGGCGGGAGGCCCCACAGATACGCAGTATTTT
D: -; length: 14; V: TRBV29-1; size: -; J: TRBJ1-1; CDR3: CSVRTLGAYTEAFF; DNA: TGCAGCGTTAGGACCCTAGGGGCCTACACTGAAGCTTTCTTT
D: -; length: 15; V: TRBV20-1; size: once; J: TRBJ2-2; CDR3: CSARVLQRSSGELFF; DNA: TGCAGTGCTAGAGTGTTACAGCGGTCCTCCGGGGAGCTGTTTTTT
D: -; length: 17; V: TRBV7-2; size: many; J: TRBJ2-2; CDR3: CASSLAKGRGNTGELFF; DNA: TGTGCCAGCAGCTTAGCAAAGGGCAGGGGGAACACCGGGGAGCTGTTTTTT
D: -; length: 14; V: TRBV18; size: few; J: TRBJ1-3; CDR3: CASSPGSSENTIYF; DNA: TGTGCCAGCTCACCCGGTAGCTCTGAAAACACCATATATTTT
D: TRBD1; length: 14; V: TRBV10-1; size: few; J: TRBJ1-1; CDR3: CASSPSTGDTEAFF; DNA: TGCGCCAGCAGTCCGTCTACAGGGGACACTGAAGCTTTCTTT
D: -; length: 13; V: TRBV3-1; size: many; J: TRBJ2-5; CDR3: CASSRAGQETQYF; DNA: TGTGCCAGCAGTAGGGCAGGGCAAGAGACCCAGTACTTC
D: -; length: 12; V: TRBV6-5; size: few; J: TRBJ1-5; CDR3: CASTSGNQPQHF; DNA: TGTGCCAGCACCTCAGGAAATCAGCCCCAGCATTTT
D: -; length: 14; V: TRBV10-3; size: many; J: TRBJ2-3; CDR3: CAIKLAPSTDTQYF; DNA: TGTGCCATCAAGCTAGCGCCTAGCACAGATACGCAGTATTTT
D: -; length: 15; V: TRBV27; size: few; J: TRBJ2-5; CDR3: CASSPARGGRETQYF; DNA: TGTGCCAGCAGCCCGGCCAGGGGAGGTAGAGAGACCCAGTACTTC
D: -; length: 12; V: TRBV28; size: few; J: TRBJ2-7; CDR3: CASSSDLGEQYF; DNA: TGTGCCAGCAGTTCGGACCTGGGGGAGCAGTACTTC
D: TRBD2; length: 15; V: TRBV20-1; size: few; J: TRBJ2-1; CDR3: CSARDTTSGYNEQFF; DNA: TGCAGTGCTAGGGACACGACTAGCGGTTACAATGAGCAGTTCTTC
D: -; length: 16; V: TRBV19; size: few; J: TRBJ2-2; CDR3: CASSHPGEVNTGELFF; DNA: TGTGCCAGTAGTCACCCGGGTGAGGTTAACACCGGGGAGCTGTTTTTT
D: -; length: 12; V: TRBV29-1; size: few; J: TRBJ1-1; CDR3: CSGRFTEREAFF; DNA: TGCAGCGGCCGATTCACCGAGCGGGAGGCTTTCTTT
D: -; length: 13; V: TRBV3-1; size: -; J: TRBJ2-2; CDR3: CASSQVDTGELFF; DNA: TGTGCCAGCAGTCAGGTAGACACCGGGGAGCTGTTTTTT